These 24 T cell receptor beta chains were all obtained from the same sample, sequenced in a study of blood T cell repertoires in COVID-19 (dated by TCRdb to 2018 to 2020). Library creation used the immunoSEQ multiplex PCR assay. Sourced from immuneACCESS, this table was stored by TCRdb with only in-frame sequences that have V and J called. A share of the clones is absent; for the studies checked, an unresolved V gene accounts for under half, and the remainder has no known explanation. Present in this sample are 300,000 to 400,000 clones, approximately 87% of which were seen just once. The leading ten clones occupy 2.9% of the sample. Sequenced input: peripheral blood. All receptors come from a young woman with COVID-19, enrolled during active disease.

V is TRBV25-1 and J is TRBJ1-2, with a possible D match to TRBD1 (6 bases). The V end lost 1 base, the J end lost 4 bases, and 13 bases lay between the germline ends. CDR3 length: 15 amino acids. CDR1 is MGHDK, CDR2 SYGVNS, per germline. CDR3 residues: CASSESGTGSYGYTF. The CDR3 DNA reads as TGTGCCAGCAGTGAATCCGGTACAGGGTCCTATGGCTACACCTTC.

The chain has TRBV27 and TRBJ1-5; weak D call: TRBD1 (5 bases). V lost 2 bases and J lost 1, with 12 bases in between. CDR3 length equals 16 residues. Germline CDR1 reads MNHEY; CDR2 reads SMNVEV (reference sequence). The CDR3: CASSLRYGGSNQPQHF. The DNA of the CDR3 is TGTGCCAGCAGTTTACGCTACGGGGGGAGCAATCAGCCCCAGCATTTT.

CDR3 sequence reads: CASSKGTSLGYEQYF. The DNA of the CDR3 is TGTGCCAGCAGTAAGGGGACTAGTTTAGGATACGAGCAGTACTTC. The J gene is TRBJ2-7, the V gene TRBV6-5; 8 nucleotides agree with TRBD2. The CDR3 sequence is 15 residues long. Germline lookup yields CDR1 MNHEY and CDR2 SVGAGI. V lost 5 bases to trimming and J lost 4 bases; unmatched junction nucleotides: 10.

The chain links TRBV3-1 (or the pseudogene TRBV3-2) to TRBJ2-2; 8 nucleotides agree with TRBD1. The V and J ends lost 5 bases and 3 bases, in that order; junction bases with no gene match: 2. CDR1 and CDR2 from the germline V gene are LGHDT and YNNKEL (reference sequence). The CDR3 has 14 residues. The CDR3 is CASSMTGDTGELFF. The DNA of the CDR3 is TGTGCCAGCAGCATGACAGGGGACACCGGGGAGCTGTTTTTT.

The chain has TRBV9 and TRBJ2-1; the match to TRBD2 covers 10 bases. This CDR3 is 15 amino acids long. The junction had 11 bases not matched to a gene; V was cut back by 7 bases and J by 7 bases. The germline gives CDR1 SGDLS, CDR2 YYNGEE. The CDR3 region is CASCLASGSTNEQFF. DNA for the CDR3: TGTGCCAGCTGTTTGGCTAGCGGGAGTACAAATGAGCAGTTCTTC.

This clone has only one observation. The gene calls are TRBV12-5 and TRBJ2-1; 10 nucleotides match TRBD2. The CDR3 has 15 amino acids. CDR1 is LGHNT and CDR2 is FRNRAP in the germline V gene. V was pared by 5 bases and J by 4 bases, with 5 bases of the junction left unmatched. Here the CDR3 DNA reads TGTGCTAGTGGTCCCCTAGCGGGAGCTTACAATGAGCAGTTCTTC. The encoded protein is CASGPLAGAYNEQFF.

The V gene is TRBV6-5, the J gene TRBJ1-2, with D perhaps matching TRBD1 (6 bases). The V end was cut by 0 bases, the J end by 4 bases, with 9 bases between. The CDR3 sequence is 14 residues long. Germline V lookup: CDR1 MNHEY, CDR2 SVGAGI. The CDR3 is CASSYSRGLYGYTF. In DNA form, the CDR3 reads TGTGCCAGCAGTTACTCGCGGGGGCTCTATGGCTACACCTTC.

This clone was counted a single time. V gene TRBV9 combines with J gene TRBJ1-2; D is ambiguous. V was cut by 0 bases and J by 3 bases, with 9 bases left in between. This CDR3 is built from 14 residues. Germline V gives CDR1 SGDLS, CDR2 YYNGEE. The CDR3 here is CASSVEQTDYGYTF. DNA for the CDR3: TGTGCCAGCAGCGTAGAACAGACCGACTATGGCTACACCTTC.

J is TRBJ2-2 and V is TRBV10-3; D possibly corresponds to TRBD2 (5 bases). CDR1 is ENHRY and CDR2 is SYGVKD in the germline V gene. CDR3 length: 13 residues. V shed 11 bases and J shed 6 bases, with 16 bases lying between them. The CDR3 loop reads CAVTGLAPGELFF. In DNA form, the CDR3 reads TGTGCCGTCACTGGGCTAGCCCCCGGGGAGCTGTTTTTT.

The J gene is TRBJ1-1, the V gene TRBV19; D gene uncertain. Trimming removed 5 bases at V and 2 bases at J, with 6 bases between. Per the germline V gene, CDR1 is LNHDA and CDR2 is SQIVND (reference sequence). The CDR3 runs to 12 residues. The CDR3 DNA sequence: TGTGCCAGTAGTCGAACTAACACTGAAGCTTTCTTT. As protein: CASSRTNTEAFF.

The gene calls are TRBV29-1 and TRBJ1-1; D may be TRBD1 (5 bases). The CDR3 runs to 14 residues. V was clipped by 5 bases and J by 0 bases, with 13 bases between them. Germline CDR1 reads SQVTM; CDR2 reads ANQGSEA. In DNA form, the CDR3 reads TGCAGCGTTATAAGGGGCGGGGTGAACACTGAAGCTTTCTTT. Encoded protein: CSVIRGGVNTEAFF.

This chain joins TRBV15 and TRBJ2-2, with 8 bases lining up with TRBD1. There are 16 residues in the CDR3. V was clipped by 4 bases and J by 1 base; unmatched bases: 5. Germline assignment: CDR1 LNHNV and CDR2 YYDKDF (reference sequence). The DNA for the CDR3 is TGTGCCACCAGCACCAGGGGGCCAGGGAACACCGGGGAGCTGTTTTTT. Translated: CATSTRGPGNTGELFF.

This sequence joins TRBV19 and TRBJ2-7; TRBD2 agrees at 13 bases. Germline CDR1 and CDR2: LNHDA and SQIVND (reference sequence). The junction had 9 bases not matched to a gene; V was cut back by 7 bases and J by 3 bases. This CDR3 is 16 amino acids long. CDR3 sequence reads: CASNGLAGVVFYEQYF. DNA of the CDR3: TGTGCCAGTAATGGACTAGCGGGAGTTGTGTTCTACGAGCAGTACTTC. The full variable domain, its missing parts supplied by reference TRBV19 and TRBJ2-7, is DGGITQSPKYLFRKEGQNVTLSCEQNLNHDAMYWYRQDPGQGLRLIYYSQIVNDFQKGDIAEGYSVSREKKESFPLTVTSAQKNPTAFYLCASNGLAGVVFYEQYFGPGTRLTVT.

The rearrangement links TRBV5-1 to TRBJ1-4; TRBD1 might be the D (5 bases). Between the trimmed V and J ends, which lost 4 bases and 8 bases, there was a span of 18 bases. The length of the CDR3 is 15 residues. Per germline, CDR1 SGHRS and CDR2 YFSETQ. CDR3 in amino acids: CASSDQGGVGEKLFF. The CDR3 nucleotides are TGCGCCAGCAGCGATCAGGGCGGTGTAGGGGAAAAACTGTTTTTT.

The chain carries TRBV15 and TRBJ2-3; 14 nucleotides match TRBD2. J was trimmed by 4 bases and V by 4 bases; bases with no gene match: 7. This CDR3 comprises 17 residues. Germline assignment: CDR1 LNHNV and CDR2 YYDKDF (reference sequence). The CDR3 DNA follows: TGTGCCACCAGCACGACGACTAGCGGGAGGGCCGCAGATACGCAGTATTTT. It is translated as CATSTTTSGRAADTQYF.

Only one count was recorded for this clone. The V gene is TRBV18, the J gene TRBJ2-3; D remains ambiguous. Germline loops: CDR1 KGHSH, CDR2 LQKENI. This CDR3 is 15 amino acids long. Trimming removed 3 bases at V and 0 bases at J, with 10 bases between. CDR3 protein: CASSPSVESTDTQYF. As DNA, the CDR3 is TGTGCCAGCTCACCGAGCGTGGAGAGCACAGATACGCAGTATTTT.

The chain recombines TRBV7-9 with TRBJ1-2, with a weak D call TRBD1 (6 bases). This CDR3 region has 12 residues. CDR1 SEHNR and CDR2 FQNEAQ come from the germline V gene (reference sequence). Trimming removed 2 bases from V and 7 bases from J, with 8 bases in between. DNA for the CDR3: TGTGCCAGCAGCTTACAGGGGCCTGGCTACACCTTC. Protein product: CASSLQGPGYTF.

The J gene is TRBJ1-5, the V gene TRBV4-1, with D possibly being TRBD1 (5 bases). V was shortened by 0 bases and J by 1 base, with 13 bases between the two germline ends. Per germline, CDR1 MGHRA and CDR2 YSYEKL. This CDR3 has 17 residues. CDR3 in DNA: TGCGCCAGCAGCCAAGACGCGGGGGGACTGAGCAATCAGCCCCAGCATTTT. The encoded protein is CASSQDAGGLSNQPQHF.

The chain employs TRBV6-5 and TRBJ2-1; TRBD2 agrees at 7 bases. Germline CDR1 reads MNHEY; CDR2 reads SVGAGI. V lost 0 bases, J lost 9 bases, and 11 bases stayed unmatched. CDR3 size: 16 residues. The CDR3 spells CASSYSISGGRGEQFF. The DNA for the CDR3 is TGTGCCAGCAGTTACTCGATCTCGGGAGGTCGGGGTGAGCAGTTCTTC.

The chain joins TRBV11-2 to TRBJ2-1, with a possible D match to TRBD1 (8 bases). CDR1 and CDR2 (germline): SGHAT, FQNNGV. This CDR3 comprises 13 residues. V shed 2 bases and J shed 8 bases, with 10 bases lying between them. CDR3 in amino acids: CASSLTGGDEQFF. In nucleotides, the CDR3 is TGTGCCAGCAGCTTAACAGGGGGGGATGAGCAGTTCTTC.

This rearrangement joins TRBV4-1 to TRBJ1-6, with 7 nucleotides matching TRBD1. The length of the CDR3 is 15 residues. Trimming cost V 4 bases and J 2 bases; bases outside gene matches: 2. Per germline, CDR1 MGHRA and CDR2 YSYEKL. The CDR3 here is CASSRGQAYNSPLHF. Here the CDR3 DNA reads TGCGCCAGCAGCCGCGGACAGGCCTATAATTCACCCCTCCACTTT.

The chain is built from TRBV18 and TRBJ2-7; D possibly corresponds to TRBD1 (6 bases). Germline assignment: CDR1 KGHSH and CDR2 LQKENI. The CDR3 runs 14 residues. V was clipped by 4 bases and J by 2 bases, with 12 bases between them. CDR3 nucleotides: TGTGCCAGCTCACGGGACACCCTGACCTACGAGCAGTACTTC. Its translation is CASSRDTLTYEQYF. Using reference TRBV18 and TRBJ2-7 for the parts outside the CDR3, the full variable domain is NAGVMQNPRHLVRRRGQEARLRCSPMKGHSHVYWYRQLPEEGLKFMVYLQKENIIDESGMPKERFSAEFPKEGPSILRIQQVVRGDSAAYFCASSRDTLTYEQYFGPGTRLTVT.

The gene calls are TRBV19 and TRBJ1-1, with 8 positions matching TRBD1. Germline V gene data show CDR1 as LNHDA and CDR2 as SQIVND (reference sequence). The CDR3 extends over 15 amino acids. With V trimmed by 3 bases and J by 2 bases, 5 bases remained unmatched. The DNA of the CDR3 is TGTGCCAGTAGTATCCGAGACAGGGGCAACACTGAAGCTTTCTTT. Translating gives CASSIRDRGNTEAFF.

The chain is built from TRBV4-1 and TRBJ1-3; unclear D gene. Germline CDR1 is MGHRA and CDR2 is YSYEKL. Trimming took 4 bases from V and 1 from J, leaving 17 bases between them. The CDR3 covers 17 residues. CDR3: CASSPLVHGRSGNTIYF. CDR3 DNA: TGCGCCAGCAGCCCGTTGGTACACGGCAGGTCTGGAAACACCATATATTTT.